A selection of T cell receptor beta chains follows, all from one sample in a study of cytomegalovirus exposure and HLA in healthy donors. Some clones are missing from TCRdb's copy, which holds only in-frame ones; the method was immunoSEQ multiplex PCR. Among over 200,000 clones listed, roughly 91% were seen once. What was sequenced was PBMCs. Source of these receptors: a woman under 30 in good health and CMV-seronegative. Each CDR3 is given with its conserved first and last residue. Fields, in order: D gene, clone size, V gene, J gene, CDR3 protein, CDR3 DNA. D genes are given only for firm matches. Clone size is stated in some rows and not others, as once, few, many or a class when expanded.

-,-,TRBV4-1,TRBJ2-7,CASSQEARGREQYF,TGCGCCAGCAGCCAAGAAGCTCGAGGGCGCGAGCAGTACTTC
-,-,TRBV6-5,TRBJ2-2,CASKRSLKFTGELFF,TGTGCCAGTAAGCGGAGCCTTAAATTCACCGGGGAGCTGTTTTTT
TRBD1,-,TRBV29-1,TRBJ1-1,CSVRTGMNTEAFF,TGCAGCGTGCGGACAGGAATGAACACTGAAGCTTTCTTT
-,few,TRBV27,TRBJ2-7,CASGAYEQYF,TGTGCCAGCGGAGCCTACGAGCAGTACTTC
-,once,TRBV2,TRBJ1-1,CASSELPVYTEAFF,TGTGCCAGCAGTGAACTCCCAGTTTACACTGAAGCTTTCTTT
TRBD2,-,TRBV4-1,TRBJ2-2,CASSHGLSSGGNTGELFF,TGCGCCAGCAGCCATGGGCTGTCTAGCGGGGGTAACACCGGGGAGCTGTTTTTT
TRBD2,-,TRBV29-1,TRBJ2-1,CSVGRGLPYNEQFF,TGCAGCGTTGGGAGGGGACTACCATACAATGAGCAGTTCTTC
TRBD1,few,TRBV6-1,TRBJ1-2,CASSLGQGALWGYTF,TGTGCCAGCAGTCTGGGACAGGGGGCTTTGTGGGGCTACACCTTC
-,-,TRBV6-6,TRBJ1-2,CASSYTRAGYTF,TGTGCCAGCAGTTACACGAGGGCTGGCTACACCTTC
-,-,TRBV4-2,TRBJ2-3,CASSLTQGGDTQYF,TGTGCCAGCAGCCTGACCCAGGGGGGAGATACGCAGTATTTT
-,-,TRBV5-1,TRBJ2-7,CASSLEQGSYEQYF,TGCGCCAGCAGCTTGGAACAGGGCTCCTACGAGCAGTACTTC
-,-,TRBV7-8,TRBJ2-1,CASSLAWDLEFF,TGTGCCAGCAGCTTAGCGTGGGACTTGGAGTTCTTC
-,few,TRBV7-9,TRBJ1-5,CASSLYSDSNQPQHF,TGTGCCAGCAGCCTATACAGTGATAGCAATCAGCCCCAGCATTTT
-,few,TRBV30,TRBJ1-3,CAWSSGLSGNTIYF,TGTGCCTGGAGTTCAGGGCTCTCTGGAAACACCATATATTTT
TRBD1,-,TRBV5-1,TRBJ1-2,CASRWQGGQYGYTF,TGCGCCAGCAGGTGGCAGGGGGGTCAGTATGGCTACACCTTC
-,-,TRBV7-6,TRBJ2-5,CASSPWQGSQETQYF,TGTGCCAGCAGCCCGTGGCAGGGAAGCCAAGAGACCCAGTACTTC
-,-,TRBV7-9,TRBJ1-3,CASSFTGELSGNTIYF,TGTGCCAGCAGCTTCACCGGGGAGCTCTCTGGAAACACCATATATTTT
TRBD1,many,TRBV11-2,TRBJ1-3,CASSSWTGVGNTIYF,TGTGCCAGCAGCTCCTGGACAGGGGTTGGAAACACCATATATTTT
-,-,TRBV7-2,TRBJ2-5,CASSWGGETQYF,TGTGCCAGCAGCTGGGGCGGTGAGACCCAGTACTTC
-,-,TRBV4-2,TRBJ2-1,CASSPSRGNLGMNEQFF,TGTGCCAGCAGCCCATCTAGGGGTAATTTGGGTATGAATGAGCAGTTCTTC
-,-,TRBV7-9,TRBJ1-2,CASSWGSFGGYGYTF,TGTGCCAGCAGCTGGGGGTCATTCGGGGGCTATGGCTACACCTTC
TRBD1,-,TRBV15,TRBJ1-1,CATSRASGGTEAFF,TGTGCCACCAGCAGAGCCTCAGGGGGCACTGAAGCTTTCTTT
-,few,TRBV4-3,TRBJ2-2,CASSQVRAANTGELFF,TGCGCCAGCAGCCAAGTCAGGGCAGCGAACACCGGGGAGCTGTTTTTT
TRBD1,-,TRBV6-4,TRBJ2-1,CASSDAQGTGNEQFF,TGTGCCAGCAGTGACGCGCAGGGGACAGGGAATGAGCAGTTCTTC
-,-,TRBV9,TRBJ1-3,CASSVDQGGSGNTIYF,TGTGCCAGCAGCGTCGATCAAGGGGGCTCTGGAAACACCATATATTTT
TRBD2,-,TRBV11-2,TRBJ2-5,CASSLDEVGLVGETQYF,TGTGCCAGCAGCTTAGATGAGGTGGGACTAGTAGGCGAGACCCAGTACTTC
-,-,TRBV7-2,TRBJ2-4,CASSLAGGKNIQYF,TGTGCCAGCAGCTTAGCGGGGGGCAAAAACATTCAGTACTTC
-,-,TRBV6-1,TRBJ1-1,CASSENARSEAFF,TGTGCCAGCAGTGAAAACGCCAGGTCGGAAGCTTTCTTT
-,-,TRBV12-1,TRBJ2-1,CASSSFSTGAEQFF,TGTGCCAGCAGCTCCTTCTCAACTGGAGCGGAGCAGTTCTTC
TRBD2,-,TRBV10-1,TRBJ2-1,CASSPGTSGILSYNEQFF,TGCGCCAGCAGTCCCGGGACTAGCGGGATCCTTTCCTACAATGAGCAGTTCTTC
-,-,TRBV11-2,TRBJ2-5,CASSLERSGQETQYF,TGTGCCAGCAGCTTAGAAAGGTCAGGCCAAGAGACCCAGTACTTC
-,once,TRBV27,TRBJ2-7,CASSWWGPKHEQYF,TGTGCCAGCAGTTGGTGGGGCCCAAAGCACGAGCAGTACTTC
TRBD2,few,TRBV29-1,TRBJ2-5,CSVGLAGGQTQYF,TGCAGCGTGGGACTAGCGGGAGGGCAGACCCAGTACTTC
TRBD2,-,TRBV14,TRBJ2-5,CASSPPLAGVETQYF,TGTGCCAGCAGCCCACCACTAGCGGGGGTGGAGACCCAGTACTTC
-,-,TRBV19,TRBJ1-3,CATRGTFGNTIYF,TGTGCCACTCGAGGAACTTTTGGAAACACCATATATTTT
-,-,TRBV11-2,TRBJ2-5,CASSHEAETQYF,TGTGCCAGCAGCCACGAGGCGGAGACCCAGTACTTC
TRBD2,-,TRBV6-5,TRBJ2-1,CASSYSRLAGINEQFF,TGTGCCAGCAGTTACTCCAGACTAGCGGGGATCAATGAGCAGTTCTTC
-,-,TRBV18,TRBJ2-3,CASSRPGKTDTQYF,TGTGCCAGCTCCCGGCCCGGGAAGACAGATACGCAGTATTTT
TRBD1,-,TRBV19,TRBJ2-7,CASSPVGTVYEQYF,TGTGCCAGTAGTCCCGTCGGGACAGTCTACGAGCAGTACTTC
TRBD1,-,TRBV27,TRBJ1-4,CASRYRGGDRGLGSNEKLFF,TGTGCCAGCAGGTATCGGGGCGGGGACAGGGGGCTAGGGTCTAATGAAAAACTGTTTTTT
TRBD2,-,TRBV7-2,TRBJ2-7,CASSLGLAGYEQYF,TGTGCCAGCAGCTTAGGACTAGCTGGGTACGAGCAGTACTTC
TRBD1,-,TRBV5-1,TRBJ1-4,CASASSGQGVEKLFF,TGCGCCAGCGCTTCCTCGGGACAGGGGGTCGAAAAACTGTTTTTT
-,-,TRBV6-1,TRBJ1-2,CASSEVLPGYGYTF,TGTGCCAGCAGTGAAGTCCTCCCAGGGTATGGCTACACCTTC
-,-,TRBV7-9,TRBJ1-2,CASSLLGRVEYGYTF,TGTGCCAGCAGCTTACTGGGCAGGGTTGAATATGGCTACACCTTC